Listed here is a single T cell receptor (beta chain). The target antigen is unknown. The germline gives CDR1 MDHEN, CDR2 SYDVKM. V was cut by 3 bases and J by 5 bases, with 17 bases left in between. There are 16 residues in the CDR3. Profiling relied on immunoSEQ multiplex PCR, and the TCRdb table lists in-frame clones only, not all of them. The table has a few hundred thousand clones, about 91% seen once; the top ten hold 2.9%. The sample comes from a study of cytomegalovirus exposure and HLA in healthy donors. The study's findings and limits: The study labeled 150 or so TCR beta chains cytomegalovirus-associated. In vitro experiments confirmed that three CMV-associated chains were specific for CMV antigens.

The TCR sequence derives from a woman aged 18-29 years in good health and CMV-seronegative. The rearrangement uses TRBV28 and TRBJ1-5, with D maybe TRBD1 (5 bases). Sequencing input: PBMCs. CDR3 nucleotides: TGTGCCAGCAGTTTGTGGGCAGGGTTAGGCGATCAGCCCCAGCATTTT. This gives the protein CASSLWAGLGDQPQHF.